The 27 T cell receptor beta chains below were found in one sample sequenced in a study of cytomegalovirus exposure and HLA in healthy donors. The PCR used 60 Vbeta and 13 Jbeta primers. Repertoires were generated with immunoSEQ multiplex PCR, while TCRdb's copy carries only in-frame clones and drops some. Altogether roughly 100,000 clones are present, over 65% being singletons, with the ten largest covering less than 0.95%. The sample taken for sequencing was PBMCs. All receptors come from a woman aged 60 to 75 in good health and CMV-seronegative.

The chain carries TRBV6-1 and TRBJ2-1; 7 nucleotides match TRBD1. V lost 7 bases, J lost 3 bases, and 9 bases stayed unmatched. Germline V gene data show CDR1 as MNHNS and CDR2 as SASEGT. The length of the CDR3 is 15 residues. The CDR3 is CASIQGDRIYNEQFF. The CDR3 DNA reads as TGTGCCAGCATCCAGGGGGACAGAATCTACAATGAGCAGTTCTTC.

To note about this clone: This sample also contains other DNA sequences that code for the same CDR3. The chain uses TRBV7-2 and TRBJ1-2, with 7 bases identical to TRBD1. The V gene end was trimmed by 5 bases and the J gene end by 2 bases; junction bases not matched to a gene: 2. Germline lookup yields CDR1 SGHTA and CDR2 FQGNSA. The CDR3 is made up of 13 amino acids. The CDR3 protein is CASSPDRNYGYTF. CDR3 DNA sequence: TGTGCCAGCAGCCCGGACAGGAACTATGGCTACACCTTC.

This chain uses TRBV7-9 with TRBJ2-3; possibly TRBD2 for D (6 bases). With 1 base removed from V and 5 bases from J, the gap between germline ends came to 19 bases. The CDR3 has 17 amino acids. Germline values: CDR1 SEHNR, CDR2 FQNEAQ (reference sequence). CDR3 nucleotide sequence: TGTGCCAGCAGCTTAGGGGGAACGGGAGTGATGGTAGATACGCAGTATTTT. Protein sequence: CASSLGGTGVMVDTQYF.

CDR3 sequence: CAISEPREEQFF. The CDR3, as DNA: TGTGCCATCAGTGAGCCGCGGGAGGAGCAGTTCTTC. The chain couples TRBV10-3 to TRBJ2-1; 7 bases agree with TRBD2. CDR1 is ENHRY and CDR2 is SYGVKD in the germline V gene. After removal of 2 bases from V and 10 bases from J, the junction contained 2 bases not matched to a gene. The CDR3 consists of 12 residues.

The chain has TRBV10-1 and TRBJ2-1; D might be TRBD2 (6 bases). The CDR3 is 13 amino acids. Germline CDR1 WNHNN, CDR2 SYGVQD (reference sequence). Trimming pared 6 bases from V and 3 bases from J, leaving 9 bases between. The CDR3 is CASSAGRYNEQFF. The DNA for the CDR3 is TGCGCCAGCAGCGCGGGACGCTACAATGAGCAGTTCTTC.

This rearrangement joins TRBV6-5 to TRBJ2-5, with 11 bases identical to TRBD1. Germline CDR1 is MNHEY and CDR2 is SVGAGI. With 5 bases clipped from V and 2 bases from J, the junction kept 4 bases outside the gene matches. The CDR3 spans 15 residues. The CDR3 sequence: CASSKGTGGQETQYF. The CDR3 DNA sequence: TGTGCCAGCAGTAAAGGGACAGGGGGTCAAGAGACCCAGTACTTC.

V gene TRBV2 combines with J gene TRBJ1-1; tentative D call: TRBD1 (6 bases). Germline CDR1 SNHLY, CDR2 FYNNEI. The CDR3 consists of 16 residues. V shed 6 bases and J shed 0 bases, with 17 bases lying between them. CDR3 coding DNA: TGTGCCAGCAGACCTCTCTTCGGACAGATGAACACTGAAGCTTTCTTT. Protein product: CASRPLFGQMNTEAFF.

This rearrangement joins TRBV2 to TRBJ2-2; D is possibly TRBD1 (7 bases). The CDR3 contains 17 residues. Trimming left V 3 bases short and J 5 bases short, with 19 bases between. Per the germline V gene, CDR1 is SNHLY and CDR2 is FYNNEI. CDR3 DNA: TGTGCCAGCAGTGAGGGGCAGGGGGGCTCGGGTACCGGGGAGCTGTTTTTT. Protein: CASSEGQGGSGTGELFF.

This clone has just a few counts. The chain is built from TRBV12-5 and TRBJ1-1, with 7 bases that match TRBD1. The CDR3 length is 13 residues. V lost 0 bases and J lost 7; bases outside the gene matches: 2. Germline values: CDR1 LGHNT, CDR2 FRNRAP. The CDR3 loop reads CASGLVAGGEAFF. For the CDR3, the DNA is TGTGCTAGTGGTTTGGTAGCAGGGGGTGAAGCTTTCTTT.

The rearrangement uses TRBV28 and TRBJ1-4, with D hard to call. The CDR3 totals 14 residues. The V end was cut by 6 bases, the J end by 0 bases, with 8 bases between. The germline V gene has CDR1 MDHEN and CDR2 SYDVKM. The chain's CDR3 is CASRSGATNEKLFF. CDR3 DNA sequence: TGTGCCAGCAGATCCGGTGCAACTAATGAAAAACTGTTTTTT.

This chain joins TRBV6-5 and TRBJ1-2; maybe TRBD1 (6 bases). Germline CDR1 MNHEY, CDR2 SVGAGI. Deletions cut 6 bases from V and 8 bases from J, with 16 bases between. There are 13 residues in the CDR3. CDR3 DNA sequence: TGTGCCAGCAGCGGGGGGGCCCTGGGCGGCTACACCTTC. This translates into CASSGGALGGYTF.

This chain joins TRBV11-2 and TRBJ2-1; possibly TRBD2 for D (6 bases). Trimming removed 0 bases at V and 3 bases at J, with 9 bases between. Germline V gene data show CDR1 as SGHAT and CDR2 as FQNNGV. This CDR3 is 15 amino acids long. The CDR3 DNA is TGTGCCAGCAGCTTAGACGGGACTGTCTACAATGAGCAGTTCTTC. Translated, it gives CASSLDGTVYNEQFF.

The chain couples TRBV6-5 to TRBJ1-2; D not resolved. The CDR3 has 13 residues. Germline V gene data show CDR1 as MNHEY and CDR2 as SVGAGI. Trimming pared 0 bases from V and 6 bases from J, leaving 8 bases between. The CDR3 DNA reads TGTGCCAGCAGTTACTCGGCAGGAAATGGCTACACCTTC. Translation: CASSYSAGNGYTF.

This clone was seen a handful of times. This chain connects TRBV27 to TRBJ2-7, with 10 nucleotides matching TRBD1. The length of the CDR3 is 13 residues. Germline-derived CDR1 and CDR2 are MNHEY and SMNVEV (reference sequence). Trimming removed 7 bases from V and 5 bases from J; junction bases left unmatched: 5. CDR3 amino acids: CASMTGGGHEQYF. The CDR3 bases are TGTGCCAGCATGACAGGGGGCGGACACGAGCAGTACTTC.

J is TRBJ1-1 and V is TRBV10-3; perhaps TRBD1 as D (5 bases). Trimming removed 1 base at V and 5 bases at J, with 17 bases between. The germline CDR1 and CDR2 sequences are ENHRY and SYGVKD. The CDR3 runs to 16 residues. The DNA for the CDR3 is TGTGCCATCAGTGAGTTCTTTTCCCAGGGTGAGACTGAAGCTTTCTTT. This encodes CAISEFFSQGETEAFF.

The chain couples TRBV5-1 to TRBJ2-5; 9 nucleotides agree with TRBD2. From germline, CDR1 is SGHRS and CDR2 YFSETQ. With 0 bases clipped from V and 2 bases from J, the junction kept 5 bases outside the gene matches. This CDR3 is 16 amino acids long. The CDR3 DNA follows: TGCGCCAGCAGCTTGGTGCGGGAGGGGTCACAAGAGACCCAGTACTTC. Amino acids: CASSLVREGSQETQYF.

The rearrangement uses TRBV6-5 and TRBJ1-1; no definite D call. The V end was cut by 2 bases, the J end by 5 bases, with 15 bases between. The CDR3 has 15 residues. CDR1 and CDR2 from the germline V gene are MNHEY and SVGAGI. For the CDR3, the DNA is TGTGCCAGCAGTTACGATGACACTAGCGGAACTGAAGCTTTCTTT. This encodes CASSYDDTSGTEAFF.

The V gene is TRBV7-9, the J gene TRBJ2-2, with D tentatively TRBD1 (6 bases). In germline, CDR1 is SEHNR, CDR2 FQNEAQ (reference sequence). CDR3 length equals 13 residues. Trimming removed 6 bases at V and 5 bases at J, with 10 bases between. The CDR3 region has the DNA TGTGCCAGCAGTAACAGGGTTACCGGGGAGCTGTTTTTT. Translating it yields CASSNRVTGELFF. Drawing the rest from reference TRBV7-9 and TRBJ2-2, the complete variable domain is DTGVSQNPRHKITKRGQNVTFRCDPISEHNRLYWYRQTLGQGPEFLTYFQNEAQLEKSRLLSDRFSAERPKGSFSTLEIQRTEQGDSAMYLCASSNRVTGELFFGEGSRLTVL.

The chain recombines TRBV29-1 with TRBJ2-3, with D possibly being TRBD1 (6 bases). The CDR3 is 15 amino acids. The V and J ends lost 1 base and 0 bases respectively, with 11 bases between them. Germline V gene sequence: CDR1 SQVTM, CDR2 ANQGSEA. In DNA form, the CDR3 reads TGCAGCGTTGAAGGGACAGCGCCTAGCACAGATACGCAGTATTTT. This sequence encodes CSVEGTAPSTDTQYF.

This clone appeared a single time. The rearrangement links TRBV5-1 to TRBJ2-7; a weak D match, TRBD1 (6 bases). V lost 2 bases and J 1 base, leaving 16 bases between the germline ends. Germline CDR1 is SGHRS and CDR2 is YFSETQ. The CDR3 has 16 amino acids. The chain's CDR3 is CASSFTSGTQSYEQYF. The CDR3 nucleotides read TGCGCCAGCAGCTTTACTTCCGGGACACAGTCCTACGAGCAGTACTTC.

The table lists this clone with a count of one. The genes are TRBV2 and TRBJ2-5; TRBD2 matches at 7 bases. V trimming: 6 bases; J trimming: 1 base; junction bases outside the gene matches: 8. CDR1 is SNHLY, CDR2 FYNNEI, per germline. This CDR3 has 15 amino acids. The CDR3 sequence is CASRLASGGQETQYF. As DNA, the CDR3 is TGTGCCAGCAGACTAGCGAGCGGAGGCCAAGAGACCCAGTACTTC. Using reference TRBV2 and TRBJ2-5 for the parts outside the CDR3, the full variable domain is EPEVTQTPSHQVTQMGQEVILRCVPISNHLYFYWYRQILGQKVEFLVSFYNNEISEKSEIFDDQFSVERPDGSNFTLKIRSTKLEDSAMYFCASRLASGGQETQYFGPGTRLLVL.

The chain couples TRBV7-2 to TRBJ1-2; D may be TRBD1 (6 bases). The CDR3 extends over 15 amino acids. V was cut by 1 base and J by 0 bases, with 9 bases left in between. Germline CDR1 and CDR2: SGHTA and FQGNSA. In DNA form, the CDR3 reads TGTGCCAGCAGCTTAGGTGGGGGCCCTAACTATGGCTACACCTTC. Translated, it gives CASSLGGGPNYGYTF.

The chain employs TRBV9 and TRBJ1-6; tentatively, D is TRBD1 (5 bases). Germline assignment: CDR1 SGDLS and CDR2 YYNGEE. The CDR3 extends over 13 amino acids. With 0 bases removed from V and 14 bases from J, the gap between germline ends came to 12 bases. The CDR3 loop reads CASSVEDRRALHF. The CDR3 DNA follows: TGTGCCAGCAGCGTAGAAGACAGAAGGGCCCTCCACTTT. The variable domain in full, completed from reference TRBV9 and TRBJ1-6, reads DSGVTQTPKHLITATGQRVTLRCSPRSGDLSVYWYQQSLDQGLQFLIQYYNGEERAKGNILERFSAQQFPDLHSELNLSSLELGDSALYFCASSVEDRRALHFGNGTRLTVT.

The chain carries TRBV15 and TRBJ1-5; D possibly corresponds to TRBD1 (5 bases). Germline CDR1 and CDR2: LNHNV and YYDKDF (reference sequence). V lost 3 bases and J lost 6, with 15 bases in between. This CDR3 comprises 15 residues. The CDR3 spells CATSRDIGSGQPQHF. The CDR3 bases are TGTGCCACCAGCAGGGACATCGGTAGCGGTCAGCCCCAGCATTTT.

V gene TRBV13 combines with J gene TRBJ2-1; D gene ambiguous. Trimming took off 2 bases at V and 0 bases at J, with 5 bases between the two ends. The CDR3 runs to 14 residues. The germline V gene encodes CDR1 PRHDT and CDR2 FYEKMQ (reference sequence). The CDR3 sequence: CASSLTDSYNEQFF. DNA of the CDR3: TGTGCCAGCAGCTTAACAGACTCCTACAATGAGCAGTTCTTC.

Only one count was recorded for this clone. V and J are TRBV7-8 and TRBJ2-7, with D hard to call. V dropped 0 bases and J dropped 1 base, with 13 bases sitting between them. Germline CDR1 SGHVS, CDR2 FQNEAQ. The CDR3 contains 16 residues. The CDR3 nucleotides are TGTGCCAGCAGCTTAGCGCGGTACGGAGATTCCTACGAGCAGTACTTC. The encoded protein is CASSLARYGDSYEQYF. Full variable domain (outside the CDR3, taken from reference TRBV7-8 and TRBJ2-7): GAGVSQSPRYKVAKRGQDVALRCDPISGHVSLFWYQQALGQGPEFLTYFQNEAQLDKSGLPSDRFFAERPEGSVSTLKIQRTQQEDSAVYLCASSLARYGDSYEQYFGPGTRLTVT.

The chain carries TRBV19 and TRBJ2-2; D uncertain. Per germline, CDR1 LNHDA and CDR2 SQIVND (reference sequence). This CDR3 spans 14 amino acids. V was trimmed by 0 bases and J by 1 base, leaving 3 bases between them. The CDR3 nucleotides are TGTGCCAGTAGTATAGACCTGAACACCGGGGAGCTGTTTTTT. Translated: CASSIDLNTGELFF.